Included here is one T cell receptor (beta chain) sequence, with context. TCRdb's copy holds only in-frame clones and misses some; the assay was immunoSEQ multiplex PCR. The table has approximately 17,000 clones, about 91% seen once. Among Cohort 3 donors, those recovered had two negative PCRs, clearance, or symptom resolution. The data were obtained in a study of blood T cell repertoires in COVID-19. The CDR3 is made up of 16 amino acids. Trimming stripped 1 base from V and 0 bases from J, with 10 bases between. Looked up from germline, CDR1 is SNHLY and CDR2 is FYNNEI. This chain joins TRBV2 and TRBJ2-1; D remains ambiguous. This clonotype was sampled from a woman aged 30 to 39 who had recovered from COVID-19. Material: PBMCs or T cells enriched from blood (not recorded which). Written as DNA, the CDR3 is TGTGCCAGCAGTGAAGACGTGTTCAGCTCCTACAATGAGCAGTTCTTC. Amino acids: CASSEDVFSSYNEQFF.